These 8 T cell receptor beta chains share one sample of origin, sequenced in a study of T cell responses to AZD1222 COVID-19 vaccine. The data were produced by immunoSEQ multiplex PCR, yet TCRdb's version contains in-frame clones alone and is incomplete. The repertoire holds some 130,000 clones, roughly 90% seen once, with 0.9% to 1.2% in the top ten. The sample in question was peripheral blood, obtained 28 days after the second AZD1222 dose. The receptors stem from an adult who received the AZD1222 COVID-19 vaccine.

The chain joins TRBV18 to TRBJ2-7; D ambiguous. The CDR3 loop spans 15 amino acids. Germline CDR1 KGHSH, CDR2 LQKENI. Trimming removed 1 base from V and 1 base from J, with 11 bases in between. CDR3 nucleotide sequence: TGTGCCAGCTCACCACTACGGACCCTTTCCTACGAGCAGTACTTC. Amino acid sequence: CASSPLRTLSYEQYF.

J is TRBJ1-5 and V is TRBV18, with D unresolved. Germline loops: CDR1 KGHSH, CDR2 LQKENI. The CDR3 is made up of 14 amino acids. Trimming pared 3 bases from V and 1 base from J, leaving 7 bases between. CDR3 residues: CASSPGRSNQPQHF. CDR3 bases: TGTGCCAGCTCACCCGGACGGAGCAATCAGCCCCAGCATTTT.

This clone came up once. V and J are TRBV14 and TRBJ2-1; no firm D call. V gave up 3 bases and J gave up 0 bases, with 12 bases separating them. The CDR3 contains 16 residues. Per germline, CDR1 SGHDN and CDR2 FVKESK. The CDR3 region is CASSHPRGSSYNEQFF. The CDR3 bases are TGTGCCAGCAGCCACCCGCGCGGAAGCTCCTACAATGAGCAGTTCTTC.

The chain couples TRBV25-1 to TRBJ2-2, with a tentative D call TRBD1 (5 bases). The CDR3 spans 17 residues. V was clipped by 3 bases and J by 1 base, with 15 bases between them. Per the germline V gene, CDR1 is MGHDK and CDR2 is SYGVNS. The DNA of the CDR3 is TGTGCCAGCAGTGACGCACCGCCAGGGAAGAACACCGGGGAGCTGTTTTTT. It specifies CASSDAPPGKNTGELFF. The variable domain in full, completed from reference TRBV25-1 and TRBJ2-2, reads EADIYQTPRYLVIGTGKKITLECSQTMGHDKMYWYQQDPGMELHLIHYSYGVNSTEKGDLSSESTVSRIRTEHFPLTLESARPSHTSQYLCASSDAPPGKNTGELFFGEGSRLTVL.

For the CDR3, the DNA is TGTGCCAGCAGCTGGCGGAGGGATGAAAAACTGTTTTTT. Translation gives CASSWRRDEKLFF. The rearrangement joins TRBV5-5 to TRBJ1-4; the D is unclear. Deletions cut 3 bases from V and 6 bases from J, with 9 bases between. Looked up from germline, CDR1 is SGHKS and CDR2 is YYEKEE (reference sequence). This CDR3 has 13 amino acids.

The V call is TRBV11-3, the J call TRBJ2-3; 10 bases map to TRBD1. Germline V gene lookup returns CDR1 SGHNT and CDR2 YENEEA. The CDR3 is 19 residues long. V was clipped by 5 bases and J by 0 bases; unmatched bases: 14. The CDR3 region is CASSLGGTGALSSTDTQYF. CDR3 coding DNA: TGTGCCAGCAGCCTAGGCGGGACAGGGGCCCTTTCTAGCACAGATACGCAGTATTTT. Filled out from reference TRBV11-3 and TRBJ2-3, the complete variable domain reads EAGVVQSPRYKIIEKKQPVAFWCNPISGHNTLYWYLQNLGQGPELLIRYENEEAVDDSQLPKDRFSAERLKGVDSTLKIQPAELGDSAVYLCASSLGGTGALSSTDTQYFGPGTRLTVL.

V and J are TRBV28 and TRBJ1-2; tentative D call: TRBD1 (5 bases). Germline values: CDR1 MDHEN, CDR2 SYDVKM. The V end lost 2 bases, the J end lost 7 bases, and 17 bases lay between the germline ends. CDR3 length: 15 amino acids. The CDR3 loop is CASSLGGVLQGGYTF. CDR3 in DNA: TGTGCCAGCAGTTTAGGCGGTGTTCTCCAGGGTGGCTACACCTTC.

CDR3 DNA: TGTGCCTGGGCACTGCCCGCGGGAGCTAAAGATACGCAGTATTTT. It specifies CAWALPAGAKDTQYF. This sequence joins TRBV30 and TRBJ2-3, with 7 bases aligning to TRBD2. CDR3 length equals 15 residues. Germline V CDR1 and CDR2: GTSNPN, SVGIG (reference sequence). Germline trimming cut 5 bases from V and 5 bases from J; bases unmatched to any gene: 13.